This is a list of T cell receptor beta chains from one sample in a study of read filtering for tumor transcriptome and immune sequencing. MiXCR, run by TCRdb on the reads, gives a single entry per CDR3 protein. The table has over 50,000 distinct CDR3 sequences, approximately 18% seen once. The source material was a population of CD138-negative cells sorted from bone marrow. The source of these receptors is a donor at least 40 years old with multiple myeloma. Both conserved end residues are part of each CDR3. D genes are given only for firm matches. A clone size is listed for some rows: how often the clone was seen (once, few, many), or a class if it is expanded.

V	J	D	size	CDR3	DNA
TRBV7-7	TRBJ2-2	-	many	CASSLVSGELFF	TGTGCTAGCAGCTTAGTTTCCGGGGAGCTGTTTTTT
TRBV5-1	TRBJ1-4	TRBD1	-	CASRRGLNEKVFF	TGCGCCAGCAGGAGGGGGCTTAATGAAAAAGTGTTTTTT
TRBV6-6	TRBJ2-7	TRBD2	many	CASSYGIAGAYEQYF	TGTGCCAGCAGTTACGGAATAGCGGGAGCCTACGAGCAGTACTTC
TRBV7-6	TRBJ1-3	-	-	CASSLEGCGNTIYF	TGTGCCAGCAGCTTAGAAGGCTGTGGAAACACCATATATTTT
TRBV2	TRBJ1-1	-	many	CASSADRNAEAFF	TGTGCCAGCAGTGCGGACCGGAACGCTGAAGCTTTCTTT
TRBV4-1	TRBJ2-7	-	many	CASSHTQGKGYEQYF	TGCGCCAGCAGCCATACTCAGGGGAAAGGGTACGAGCAGTACTTC
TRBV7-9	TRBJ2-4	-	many	CASSLFGRPKNIQYF	TGTGCCAGCAGCCTGTTCGGGAGACCTAAAAACATTCAGTACTTC
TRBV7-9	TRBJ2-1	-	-	CACSLTVSYNEQFF	TGTGCTTGCAGCTTAACCGTTTCCTACAATGAGCAGTTCTTC
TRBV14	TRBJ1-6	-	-	CASSPDLMSNSPLHF	TGTGCCAGCAGCCCCGATCTTATGAGTAATTCACCCCTCCACTTT
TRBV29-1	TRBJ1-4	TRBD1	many	CSVEDERQGGSRKLFF	TGCAGCGTTGAAGATGAGAGACAGGGGGGGTCGCGAAAACTGTTTTTT
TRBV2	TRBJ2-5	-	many	CASSVATSPRGAFQYF	TGTGCCAGCAGTGTGGCGACTAGTCCCCGGGGGGCATTCCAGTACTTC
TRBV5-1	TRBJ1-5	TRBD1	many	CASSLVTGVSNQPQHF	TGCGCCAGCAGCTTGGTCACAGGGGTGAGCAATCAGCCCCAGCATTTT
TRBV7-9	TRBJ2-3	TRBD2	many	CASSLAGRADTQYF	TGTGCCAGCAGCTTAGCCGGGAGGGCGGATACGCAGTATTTT
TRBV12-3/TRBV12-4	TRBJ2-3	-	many	CASSSLTGGPQYF	TGTGCCAGCAGTTCCCTCACGGGGGGCCCGCAGTATTTT
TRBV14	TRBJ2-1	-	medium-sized	CASSQASAYNEQFF	TGTGCCAGCAGCCAGGCCTCAGCCTACAATGAGCAGTTCTTC
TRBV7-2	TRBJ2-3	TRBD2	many	CASSLGLAHADTQYF	TGTGCCAGCAGCTTGGGACTAGCGCATGCAGATACGCAGTATTTT